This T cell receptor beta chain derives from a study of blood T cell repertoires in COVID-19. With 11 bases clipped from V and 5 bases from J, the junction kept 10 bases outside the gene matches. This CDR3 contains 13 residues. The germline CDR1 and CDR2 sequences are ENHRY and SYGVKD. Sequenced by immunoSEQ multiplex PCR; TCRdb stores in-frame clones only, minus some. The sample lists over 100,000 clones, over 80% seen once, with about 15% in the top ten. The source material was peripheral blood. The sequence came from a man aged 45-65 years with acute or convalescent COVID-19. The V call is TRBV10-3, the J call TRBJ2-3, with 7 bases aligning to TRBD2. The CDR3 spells CAAGTSVGDTQYF. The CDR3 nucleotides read TGTGCCGCCGGCACTAGCGTGGGAGATACGCAGTATTTT.